This TCR beta chain originates from a study of cytomegalovirus exposure and HLA in healthy donors (dated by TCRdb to 2016 to 2017). Regarding the complete study: According to a later analysis, one platform produced both the 110 or so validation repertoires and the approximately 600 repertoires of the first cohort. The study combined high-throughput TCR immunosequencing, statistical association of individual TCRs with disease status, and machine learning to predict cytomegalovirus infection status. In addition to the first cohort of approximately 670 subjects, a separate validation cohort of approximately 110 different subjects was used. The aim of the study was to test whether cataloging public T cell receptors could identify signatures of past pathogen exposure.

Library method: the immunoSEQ multiplex PCR assay. The published analysis was carried out like this. To diagnose cytomegalovirus status from the catalog of TCR beta chain sequences, a statistical classification framework was built. This is the immuneACCESS table as TCRdb keeps it, with only in-frame sequences that have V and J called. A part of the clones is gone; compared with another copy, unresolved V genes explain less than half, and the rest is unexplained. From that table come the V and J calls and clone size; the DNA was used to work out D and trimming. Recorded for this sample are more than 300,000 clones; 86% of them occurred a single time. Under 0.95% of the sample is in the top ten clones. CDR3 length: 13 amino acids, cysteine to phenylalanine. Left in the record is the CDR3 DNA by itself, 39 bases read in frame from the first base. CDR1 is given as SGHVS and CDR2 as FNYEAQ, both from the germline V gene. The junction shows trimming of 1 base on V and 6 bases on J, plus 9 bases between the germline ends.

Donors formed part of the validation cohort, which comprised about 120 subjects and was distinct from the first cohort of some 700 subjects. Note on this clone: Its antigen target is currently unknown. No base quality values were provided; no much bigger clone lies one nucleotide off.

The study at large found these results: The validation cohort had no HLA typing available for a later analysis, so co-occurrence within that cohort was assessed over all 110 or so repertoires. The classifier was reported to diagnose cytomegalovirus status with high specificity and sensitivity in both the original cohort and the validation cohort. Of the cluster scores, about 94% were above 0 in a later analysis, which found that TCRs clustered in the first cohort also tended to co-occur in the approximately 130 validation repertoires. It was suggested by the authors that the approach could potentially be generalized to other disease states and immunological phenotypes. The study gave a list of 150 to 200 TCR beta chains associated with cytomegalovirus. Three of the identified cytomegalovirus-associated TCR beta chains were confirmed in vitro to be specific for cytomegalovirus antigens. While some public TCRs were present in many individuals, most TCR sequences turned up only very rarely across donors.

Source material: PBMCs. The TCR was taken from a woman younger than 35 in good health and CMV-seronegative. The sequence links TRBV7-6 to TRBJ1-2; the D segment could be TRBD1, given 6 matching bases. The nucleotides are TGTGCCAGCAGCTTAGGGGCAGGGGATGGCTACACCTTC. Its protein reads: CASSLGAGDGYTF.